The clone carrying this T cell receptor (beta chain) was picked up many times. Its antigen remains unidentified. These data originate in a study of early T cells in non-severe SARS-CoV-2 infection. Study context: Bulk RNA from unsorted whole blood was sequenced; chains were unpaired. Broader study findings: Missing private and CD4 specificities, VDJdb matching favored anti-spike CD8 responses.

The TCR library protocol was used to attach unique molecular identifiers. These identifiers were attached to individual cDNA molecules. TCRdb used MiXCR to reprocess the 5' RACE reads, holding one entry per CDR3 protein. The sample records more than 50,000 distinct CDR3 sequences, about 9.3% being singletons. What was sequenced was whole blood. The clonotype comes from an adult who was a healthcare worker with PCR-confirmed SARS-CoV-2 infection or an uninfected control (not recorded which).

The CDR3 nucleotides are TGTGCCAGCAGCTTATATGGACTAGCGGGAGCTCCAGATACGCAGTATTTT. This sequence encodes CASSLYGLAGAPDTQYF. The J gene is TRBJ2-3, the V gene TRBV7-9, with 13 bases matching TRBD2. Trimming took 2 bases from V and 4 from J; bases not matched to a gene: 6. Germline-derived CDR1 and CDR2 are SEHNR and FQNEAQ (reference sequence). This CDR3 has 17 amino acids.